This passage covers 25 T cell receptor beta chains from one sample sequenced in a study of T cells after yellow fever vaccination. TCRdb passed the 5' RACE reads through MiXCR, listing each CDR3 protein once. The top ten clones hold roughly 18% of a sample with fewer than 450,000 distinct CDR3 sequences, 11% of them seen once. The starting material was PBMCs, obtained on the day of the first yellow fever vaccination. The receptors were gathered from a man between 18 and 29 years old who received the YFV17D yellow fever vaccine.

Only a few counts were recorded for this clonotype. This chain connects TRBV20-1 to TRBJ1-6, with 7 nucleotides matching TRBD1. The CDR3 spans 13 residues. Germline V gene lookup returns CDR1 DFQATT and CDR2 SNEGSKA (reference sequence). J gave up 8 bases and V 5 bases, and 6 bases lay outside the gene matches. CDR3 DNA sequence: TGCAGTGCTCCGACAGGGAGTTATTCACCCCTCCACTTT. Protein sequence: CSAPTGSYSPLHF.

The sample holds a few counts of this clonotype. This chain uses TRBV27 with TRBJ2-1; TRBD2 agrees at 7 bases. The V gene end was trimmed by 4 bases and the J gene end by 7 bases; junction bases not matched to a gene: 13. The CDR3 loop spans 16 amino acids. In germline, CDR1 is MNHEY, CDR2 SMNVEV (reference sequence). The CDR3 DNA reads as TGTGCCAGCAGTTCCTTTTTGGGGGGGGTAAATAATGAGCAGTTCTTC. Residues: CASSSFLGGVNNEQFF.

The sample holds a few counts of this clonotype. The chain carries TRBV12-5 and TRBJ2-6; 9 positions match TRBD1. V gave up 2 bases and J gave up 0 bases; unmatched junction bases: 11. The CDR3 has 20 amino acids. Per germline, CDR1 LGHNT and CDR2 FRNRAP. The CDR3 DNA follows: TGTGCTAGTGGTTTGATACAGGTGGGACAGGGAATCTCTGGGGCCAACGTCCTGACTTTC. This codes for CASGLIQVGQGISGANVLTF.

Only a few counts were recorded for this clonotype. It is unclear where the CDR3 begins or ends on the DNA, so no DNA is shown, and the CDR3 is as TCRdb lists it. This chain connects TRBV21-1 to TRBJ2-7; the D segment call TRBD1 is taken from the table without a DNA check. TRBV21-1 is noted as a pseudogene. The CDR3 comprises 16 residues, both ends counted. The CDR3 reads CASSKSWAGGAYEQYV.

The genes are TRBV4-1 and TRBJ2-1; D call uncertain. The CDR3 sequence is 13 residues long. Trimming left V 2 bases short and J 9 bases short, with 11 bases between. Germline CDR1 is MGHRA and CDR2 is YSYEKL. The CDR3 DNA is TGCGCCAGCAGCCAAATAGAAGGTGGTGAGCAGTTCTTC. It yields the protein CASSQIEGGEQFF.

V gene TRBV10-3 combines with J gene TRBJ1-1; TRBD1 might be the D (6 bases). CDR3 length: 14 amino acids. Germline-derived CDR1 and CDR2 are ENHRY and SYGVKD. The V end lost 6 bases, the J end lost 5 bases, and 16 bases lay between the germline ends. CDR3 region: CAIRGQGWHTEAFF. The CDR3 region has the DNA TGTGCCATCAGGGGACAAGGCTGGCATACTGAAGCTTTCTTT.

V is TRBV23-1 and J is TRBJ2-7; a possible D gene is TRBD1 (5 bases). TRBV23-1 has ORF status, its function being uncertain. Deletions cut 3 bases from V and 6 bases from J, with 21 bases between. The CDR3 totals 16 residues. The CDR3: CASSHEDSLATREQYV. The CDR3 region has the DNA TGCGCCAGCAGTCATGAAGACAGTCTCGCTACGCGCGAGCAGTACGTC.

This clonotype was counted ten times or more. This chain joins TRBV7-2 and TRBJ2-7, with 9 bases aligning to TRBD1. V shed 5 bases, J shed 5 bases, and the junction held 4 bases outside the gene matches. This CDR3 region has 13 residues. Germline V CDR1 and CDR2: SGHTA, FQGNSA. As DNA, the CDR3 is TGTGCCAGCAGCCGGGACAGGGTTGACGAGCAGTACTTC. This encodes CASSRDRVDEQYF.

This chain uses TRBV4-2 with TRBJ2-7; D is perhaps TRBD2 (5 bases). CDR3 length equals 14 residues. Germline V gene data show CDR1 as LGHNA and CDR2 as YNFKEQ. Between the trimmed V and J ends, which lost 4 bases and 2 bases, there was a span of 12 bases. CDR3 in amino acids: CASSLGVGAYEQYF. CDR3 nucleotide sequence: TGTGCCAGCAGCCTTGGGGTCGGGGCCTACGAGCAGTACTTC.

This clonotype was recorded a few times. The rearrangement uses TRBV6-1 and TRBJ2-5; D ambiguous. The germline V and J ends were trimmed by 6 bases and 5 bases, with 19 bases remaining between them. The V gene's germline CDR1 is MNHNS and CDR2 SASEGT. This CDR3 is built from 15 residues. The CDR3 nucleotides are TGTGCCAGCAGCCCTCGGGTCTCCTTTGGGGAGACCCAGTACTTC. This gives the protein CASSPRVSFGETQYF.

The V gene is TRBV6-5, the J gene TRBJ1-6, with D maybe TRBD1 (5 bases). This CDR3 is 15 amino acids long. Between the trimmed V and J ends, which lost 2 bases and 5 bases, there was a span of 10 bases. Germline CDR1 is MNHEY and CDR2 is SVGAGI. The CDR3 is CASSYAGGNNSPLHF. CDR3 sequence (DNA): TGTGCCAGCAGTTACGCCGGGGGGAATAATTCACCCCTCCACTTT.

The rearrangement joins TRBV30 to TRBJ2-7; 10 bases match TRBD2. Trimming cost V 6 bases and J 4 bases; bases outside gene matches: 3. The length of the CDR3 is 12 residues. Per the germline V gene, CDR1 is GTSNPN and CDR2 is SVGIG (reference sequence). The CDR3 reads CACSSGGYEQYF. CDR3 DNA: TGTGCCTGTTCTAGCGGGGGTTACGAGCAGTACTTC.

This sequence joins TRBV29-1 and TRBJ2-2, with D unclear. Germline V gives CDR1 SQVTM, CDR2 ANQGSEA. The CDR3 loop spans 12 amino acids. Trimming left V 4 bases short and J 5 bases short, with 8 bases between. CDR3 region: CSVVRSTGELFF. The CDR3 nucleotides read TGCAGCGTTGTGCGGAGTACCGGGGAGCTGTTTTTT.

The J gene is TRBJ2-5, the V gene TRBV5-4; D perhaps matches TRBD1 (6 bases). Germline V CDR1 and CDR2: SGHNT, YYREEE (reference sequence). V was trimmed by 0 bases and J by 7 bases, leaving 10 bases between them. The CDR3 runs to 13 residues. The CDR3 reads CASSLGGPGTQYF. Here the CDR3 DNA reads TGTGCCAGCAGCTTGGGGGGGCCTGGGACCCAGTACTTC.

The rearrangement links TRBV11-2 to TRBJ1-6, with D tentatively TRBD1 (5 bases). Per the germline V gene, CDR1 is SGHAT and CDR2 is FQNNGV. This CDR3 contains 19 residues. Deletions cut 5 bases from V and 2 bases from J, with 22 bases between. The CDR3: CASSPIPAGSKAYNSPLHF. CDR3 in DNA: TGTGCCAGCAGCCCGATACCCGCAGGGTCGAAGGCCTATAATTCACCCCTCCACTTT.

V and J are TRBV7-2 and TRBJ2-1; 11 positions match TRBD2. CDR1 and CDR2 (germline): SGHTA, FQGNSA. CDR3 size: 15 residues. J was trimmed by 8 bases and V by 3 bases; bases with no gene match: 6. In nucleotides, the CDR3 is TGTGCCAGCAGCTTTAGCGGGGGGGCCCTCTATGAGCAGTTCTTC. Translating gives CASSFSGGALYEQFF. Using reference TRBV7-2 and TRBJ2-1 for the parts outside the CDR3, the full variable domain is GAGVSQSPSNKVTEKGKDVELRCDPISGHTALYWYRQSLGQGLEFLIYFQGNSAPDKSGLPSDRFSAERTGGSVSTLTIQRTQQEDSAVYLCASSFSGGALYEQFFGPGTRLTVL.

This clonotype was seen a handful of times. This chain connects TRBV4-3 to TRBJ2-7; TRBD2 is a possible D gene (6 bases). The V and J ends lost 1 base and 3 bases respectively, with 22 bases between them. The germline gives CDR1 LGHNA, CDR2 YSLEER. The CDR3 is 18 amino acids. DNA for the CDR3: TGCGCCAGCAGCCAAGGGGACTCCCTAACAAATTTTAGCTACGAGCAGTACGTC. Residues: CASSQGDSLTNFSYEQYV.

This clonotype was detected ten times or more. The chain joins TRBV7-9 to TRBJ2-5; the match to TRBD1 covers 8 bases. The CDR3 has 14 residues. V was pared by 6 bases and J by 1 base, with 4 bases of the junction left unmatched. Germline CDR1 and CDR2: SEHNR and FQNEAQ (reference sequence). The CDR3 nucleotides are TGTGCCAGCAGATCCACAGGGGGCCAAGAGACCCAGTACTTC. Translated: CASRSTGGQETQYF. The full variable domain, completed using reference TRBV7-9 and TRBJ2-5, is DTGVSQNPRHKITKRGQNVTFRCDPISEHNRLYWYRQTLGQGPEFLTYFQNEAQLEKSRLLSDRFSAERPKGSFSTLEIQRTEQGDSAMYLCASRSTGGQETQYFGPGTRLLVL.

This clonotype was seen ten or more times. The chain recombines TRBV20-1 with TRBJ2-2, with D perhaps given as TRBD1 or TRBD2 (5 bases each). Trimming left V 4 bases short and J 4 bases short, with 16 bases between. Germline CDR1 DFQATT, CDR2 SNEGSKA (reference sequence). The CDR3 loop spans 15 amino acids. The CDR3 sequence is CSANYFGAATGELFF. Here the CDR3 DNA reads TGCAGTGCTAATTACTTCGGGGCAGCCACCGGGGAGCTGTTTTTT.

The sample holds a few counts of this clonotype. CDR3 sequence reads: CASSYSEADTQYF. CDR3 nucleotide sequence: TGTGCCAGCAGTTACTCGGAGGCAGATACGCAGTATTTT. This sequence joins TRBV6-6 and TRBJ2-3, with D maybe TRBD2 (5 bases). This CDR3 is 13 amino acids long. V lost 0 bases to trimming and J lost 4 bases, with 5 bases between them. The germline gives CDR1 MNHNY, CDR2 SVGAGI (reference sequence).

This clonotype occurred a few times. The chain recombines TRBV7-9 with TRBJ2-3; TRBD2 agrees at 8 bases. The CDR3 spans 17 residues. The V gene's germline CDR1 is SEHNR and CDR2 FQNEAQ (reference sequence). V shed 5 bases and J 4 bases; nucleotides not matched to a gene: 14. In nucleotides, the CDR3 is TGTGCCAGCAGCCCCCGGGACGGGAGGGTTGGCGCAGATACGCAGTATTTT. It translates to CASSPRDGRVGADTQYF.

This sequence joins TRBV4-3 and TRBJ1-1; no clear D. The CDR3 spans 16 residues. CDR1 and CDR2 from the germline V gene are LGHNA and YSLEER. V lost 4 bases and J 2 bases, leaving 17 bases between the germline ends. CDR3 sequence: CASSRDPREINTEAFF. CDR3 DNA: TGCGCCAGCAGCCGCGACCCCCGGGAGATAAACACTGAAGCTTTCTTT.

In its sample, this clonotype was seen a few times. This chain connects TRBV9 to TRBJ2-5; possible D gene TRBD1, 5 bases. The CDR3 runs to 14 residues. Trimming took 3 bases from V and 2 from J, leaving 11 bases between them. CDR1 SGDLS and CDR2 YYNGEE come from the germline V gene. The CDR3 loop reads CASSARQQQETQYF. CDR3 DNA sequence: TGTGCCAGCAGCGCCAGACAGCAACAAGAGACCCAGTACTTC.

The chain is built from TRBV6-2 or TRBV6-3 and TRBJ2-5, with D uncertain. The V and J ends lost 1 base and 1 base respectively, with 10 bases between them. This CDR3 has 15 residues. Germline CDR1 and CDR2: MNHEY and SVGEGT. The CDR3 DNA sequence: TGTGCCAGCAGTTACTTGACCGGTCGCCAAGAGACCCAGTACTTC. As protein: CASSYLTGRQETQYF.

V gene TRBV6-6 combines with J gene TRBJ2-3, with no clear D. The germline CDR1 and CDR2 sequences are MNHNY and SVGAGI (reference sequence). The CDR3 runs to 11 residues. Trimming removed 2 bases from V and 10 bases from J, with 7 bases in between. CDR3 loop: CASSYLVAQYF. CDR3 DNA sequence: TGTGCCAGCAGTTACCTTGTCGCGCAGTATTTT.